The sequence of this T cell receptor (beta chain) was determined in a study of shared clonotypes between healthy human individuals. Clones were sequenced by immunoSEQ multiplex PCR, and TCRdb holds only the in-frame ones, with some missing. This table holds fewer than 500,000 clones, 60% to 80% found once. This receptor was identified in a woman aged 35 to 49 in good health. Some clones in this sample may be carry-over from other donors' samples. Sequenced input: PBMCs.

The CDR3 is CASSYGYGRSSYEQYF. CDR3 DNA: TGTGCCAGCAGTTACGGGTACGGCAGAAGCTCCTACGAGCAGTACTTC. The chain recombines TRBV6-6 with TRBJ2-7; D unclear. The CDR3 spans 16 residues. Germline CDR1 and CDR2: MNHNY and SVGAGI (reference sequence). Trimming removed 2 bases from V and 0 bases from J, with 14 bases in between.